This entry describes one T cell receptor beta chain. The junction differs from germline at one of its ends, possibly a read error. It was across several immunoSEQ plates that each subset's genomic DNA was evenly split. What was sequenced on ten immunoSEQ deep assay plates was unsorted PBMC DNA. Produced via immunoSEQ multiplex PCR; TCRdb's table is partial and in-frame only. The sample includes over 400,000 clones, 81% seen only once; the top ten take roughly 13%. This sample was taken from a study of shared clonotypes between healthy human individuals. None of the donors, who were healthy HIV-negative adults, had recently had acute infections or vaccinations. Sequencing was performed on PBMCs. The receptor's source is a woman aged 40 to 50 in good health. Some clones in this sample may be carry-over from other donors' samples.

CDR3 loop: CAWSVSPQGTHYGYTF. The CDR3 coding sequence is TGTGCCTGGAGTGTCAGCCCACAGGGGACTCACTATGGCTACACATTC. The V and J genes are TRBV30 and TRBJ1-2; 7 bases match TRBD1. The CDR3 has 16 amino acids. Germline V gives CDR1 GTSNPN, CDR2 SVGIG (reference sequence). The full variable domain, completed using reference TRBV30 and TRBJ1-2, is SQTIHQWPATLVQPVGSPLSLECTVEGTSNPNLYWYRQAAGRGLQLLFYSVGIGQISSEVPQNLSASRPQDRQFILSSKKLLLSDSGFYLCAWSVSPQGTHYGYTFGSGTRLTVV.